The 7 T cell receptor beta chains below were found in one sample sequenced in a study of blood T cells in healthy people across ages. The authors ran a second PCR of roughly 6 to 12 cycles using a sample-barcoded 5' primer and a J-beta primer mix. TCRdb independently ran MiXCR on the 5' RACE reads; one entry per CDR3 protein. The sample contains about 1.8 million distinct CDR3 sequences, around 48% of which appear only once. The sequenced sample consisted of blood. The receptors originated from a middle-aged woman in good health.

As concerns this clonotype: Being one base from a much bigger clone, this may be a read error. The chain employs TRBV4-1 and TRBJ2-3; no reliable D call. The CDR3 totals 12 residues. V was shortened by 2 bases and J by 6 bases, with 6 bases between the two germline ends. Germline CDR1 reads MGHRA; CDR2 reads YSYEKL. This chain's CDR3 is CASSQMSDTQYF. The CDR3 coding sequence is TGCGCCAGCAGCCAAATGTCGGATACGCAGTATTTT.

Only a few counts were recorded for this clonotype. This chain joins TRBV7-2 and TRBJ2-6; no clear D gene. Germline loops: CDR1 SGHTA, CDR2 FQGNSA. The CDR3 consists of 19 residues. Trimming took off 5 bases at V and 1 base at J, with 21 bases between the two ends. The CDR3 reads CASSPEKGRRVSGANVLTF. The CDR3 DNA follows: TGTGCCAGCAGCCCGGAGAAGGGTCGAAGGGTTTCTGGGGCCAACGTCCTGACTTTC.

The chain combines TRBV20-1 with TRBJ2-4; 11 positions agree with TRBD2. The germline V gene has CDR1 DFQATT and CDR2 SNEGSKA (reference sequence). V was pared by 6 bases and J by 0 bases, with 7 bases of the junction left unmatched. The CDR3 runs to 16 residues. The CDR3, as DNA: TGCAGTGCCCCGGGACTAGCGGTTTTAGCCAAAAACATTCAGTACTTC. Protein: CSAPGLAVLAKNIQYF.

This clonotype turned up a few times. This chain joins TRBV29-1 and TRBJ1-2; D is possibly TRBD1 (5 bases). V was trimmed by 7 bases and J by 8 bases, leaving 17 bases between them. Germline loops: CDR1 SQVTM, CDR2 ANQGSEA. The CDR3 loop spans 12 amino acids. In DNA, the CDR3 is TGCAGCGCCGATCCTCAGGGAGACGGCTACACCTTC. It encodes CSADPQGDGYTF.

The chain recombines TRBV7-9 with TRBJ2-3; D remains ambiguous. CDR3 length equals 15 residues. Looked up from germline, CDR1 is SEHNR and CDR2 is FQNEAQ (reference sequence). Trimming removed 2 bases at V and 4 bases at J, with 13 bases between. DNA of the CDR3: TGTGCCAGCAGCTTAACCCTGGGGTTGGCAGATACGCAGTATTTT. Translation: CASSLTLGLADTQYF.

Written as DNA, the CDR3 is TGCAGTGCTAGGATCGGGACCTATGGCTACACCTTC. It translates to CSARIGTYGYTF. This rearrangement joins TRBV20-1 to TRBJ1-2, with D possibly TRBD1 on 5 matching bases. The CDR3 has 12 amino acids. V was cut by 3 bases and J by 4 bases, with 9 bases left in between. Germline V gene data show CDR1 as DFQATT and CDR2 as SNEGSKA (reference sequence).

This clonotype showed up just a few times. V and J are TRBV6-2 or TRBV6-3 and TRBJ2-1; weak D call: TRBD1 (6 bases). The V end lost 4 bases, the J end lost 5 bases, and 12 bases lay between the germline ends. The CDR3 is 14 amino acids. Germline assignment: CDR1 MNHEY and CDR2 SVGEGT. The CDR3 spells CASSLQGWHNEQFF. The CDR3 bases are TGTGCCAGCAGTTTACAGGGTTGGCACAATGAGCAGTTCTTC.